Listed here are 19 T cell receptor beta chains from one sample, sequenced in a study of shared clonotypes between healthy human individuals. Using immunoSEQ multiplex PCR, the repertoire was profiled, and TCRdb retains in-frame clones only, with some absent. Among around 2.1 million clones, approximately 96% were seen once, and the ten largest hold approximately 0.13%. Sequencing was carried out using naive CD4+ T cells sorted from blood. Subset reported: CD45RA+ positively selected. Receptors originate from a man younger than 30 in good health.

The chain joins TRBV28 to TRBJ2-3; 9 bases match TRBD2. V was pared by 4 bases and J by 3 bases, with 8 bases of the junction left unmatched. In germline, CDR1 is MDHEN, CDR2 SYDVKM. The length of the CDR3 is 16 residues. The chain's CDR3 is CASSSAVAGATDTQYF. The CDR3 bases are TGTGCCAGCAGTTCCGCAGTAGCGGGAGCGACAGATACGCAGTATTTT.

CDR3 loop: CASSWSYNEQFF. CDR3 bases: TGCGCCAGCAGCTGGAGCTACAATGAGCAGTTCTTC. This rearrangement joins TRBV5-1 to TRBJ2-1; no reliable D call. This CDR3 has 12 amino acids. Germline CDR1 and CDR2: SGHRS and YFSETQ. V was cut by 3 bases and J by 3 bases, with 4 bases left in between.

The V call is TRBV18, the J call TRBJ2-5; maybe TRBD1 (6 bases). Trimming pared 4 bases from V and 4 bases from J, leaving 10 bases between. This CDR3 is built from 13 residues. Germline loops: CDR1 KGHSH, CDR2 LQKENI. CDR3: CASSQGVTETQYF. In nucleotides, the CDR3 is TGTGCCAGCTCACAGGGGGTCACAGAGACCCAGTACTTC.

This clone was seen only once. V and J are TRBV19 and TRBJ2-7, with D hard to call. V was trimmed by 3 bases and J by 2 bases, leaving 32 bases between them. Germline V lookup: CDR1 LNHDA, CDR2 SQIVND (reference sequence). The CDR3 totals 21 residues. The CDR3 sequence is CASSIPPCVAPRLRTAYEQYF. For the CDR3, the DNA is TGTGCCAGTAGTATTCCCCCTTGTGTAGCACCTCGCCTCCGGACCGCCTACGAGCAGTACTTC.

The chain carries TRBV30 and TRBJ2-2; D is undetermined. CDR1 is GTSNPN, CDR2 SVGIG, per germline (reference sequence). The CDR3 runs 13 residues. The V and J ends lost 4 bases and 4 bases respectively, with 10 bases between them. In DNA, the CDR3 is TGTGCCTGGACCCCCGATGCCACCGGGGAGCTGTTTTTT. Encoded protein: CAWTPDATGELFF.

The J gene is TRBJ2-7, the V gene TRBV5-4; 11 bases line up with TRBD2. CDR3 length equals 15 residues. Per the germline V gene, CDR1 is SGHNT and CDR2 is YYREEE (reference sequence). After removal of 4 bases from V and 1 base from J, the junction contained 4 bases not matched to a gene. The DNA of the CDR3 is TGTGCCAGCAGCCATAGCGGGGGGGTATCCTACGAGCAGTACTTC. Translating it yields CASSHSGGVSYEQYF.

The chain uses TRBV7-6 and TRBJ2-7; D is unresolved. This CDR3 contains 13 residues. Germline lookup yields CDR1 SGHVS and CDR2 FNYEAQ. V gave up 1 base and J gave up 3 bases, with 7 bases separating them. CDR3 DNA sequence: TGTGCCAGCAGCTTAGATGGCCACTACGAGCAGTACTTC. This codes for CASSLDGHYEQYF.

The chain carries TRBV6-1 and TRBJ1-6, with unresolved D. CDR1 is MNHNS, CDR2 SASEGT, per germline. Trimming removed 0 bases at V and 9 bases at J, with 9 bases between. The CDR3 length is 14 residues. As DNA, the CDR3 is TGTGCCAGCAGTGAAGCCGGTGGGGTTTCACCCCTCCACTTT. This codes for CASSEAGGVSPLHF.

The chain employs TRBV20-1 and TRBJ1-4; 9 bases match TRBD1. The V gene end was trimmed by 3 bases and the J gene end by 17 bases; junction bases not matched to a gene: 4. This CDR3 is 10 amino acids long. The germline V gene has CDR1 DFQATT and CDR2 SNEGSKA (reference sequence). This CDR3 reads CSASRDRAFF. CDR3 sequence (DNA): TGCAGTGCTAGCCGGGACAGGGCTTTTTTT.

This CDR3 reads CASSIPRTNYGYTF. CDR3 DNA sequence: TGTGCCAGTAGTATTCCCCGGACAAACTATGGCTACACCTTC. This rearrangement joins TRBV19 to TRBJ1-2; D perhaps matches TRBD1 (5 bases). CDR1 and CDR2 from the germline V gene are LNHDA and SQIVND (reference sequence). V was clipped by 3 bases and J by 2 bases, with 10 bases between them. The CDR3 runs 14 residues.

The V gene is TRBV30, the J gene TRBJ2-7; D tentatively reads TRBD1 or TRBD2 (5 bases each). Germline V gene data show CDR1 as GTSNPN and CDR2 as SVGIG (reference sequence). There are 13 residues in the CDR3. V was shortened by 3 bases and J by 6 bases, with 15 bases between the two germline ends. The CDR3 coding sequence is TGTGCCTGGAGCCCTGGGGGAGTTGTCGAGCAGTACTTC. Translation: CAWSPGGVVEQYF.

The chain recombines TRBV5-6 with TRBJ1-6; perhaps TRBD1 as D (6 bases). V was pared by 6 bases and J by 1 base, with 11 bases between. CDR1 and CDR2 from the germline V gene are SGHDT and YYEEEE. The CDR3 runs 15 residues. The CDR3 reads CASTTGKSYNSPLHF. The CDR3 region has the DNA TGTGCCAGCACCACAGGGAAATCCTATAATTCACCCCTCCACTTT.

The V call is TRBV7-2, the J call TRBJ2-1; D remains unclear. The V gene lost 5 bases and the J gene lost 4 bases, with 15 bases spanning the gap. Looked up from germline, CDR1 is SGHTA and CDR2 is FQGNSA. There are 15 residues in the CDR3. DNA for the CDR3: TGTGCCAGCAGCCAGGCGGTCTCAATTTACAATGAGCAGTTCTTC. It yields the protein CASSQAVSIYNEQFF.

Written as DNA, the CDR3 is TGTGCCAGTAGTACGGGAGCGAAGCGGGGGGACCAAGAGACCCAGTACTTC. Amino acids: CASSTGAKRGDQETQYF. J is TRBJ2-5 and V is TRBV19; TRBD2 matches 9 bases. CDR3 length equals 17 residues. Germline V gene lookup returns CDR1 LNHDA and CDR2 SQIVND (reference sequence). Germline trimming cut 4 bases from V and 0 bases from J; bases unmatched to any gene: 9.

Comment on this clone: The sample holds other DNA sequences that translate to the same CDR3. Written as DNA, the CDR3 is TGTGCCAGCAGTTACTCGACAGGGGAGGCTTTCTTT. This translates into CASSYSTGEAFF. V gene TRBV6-6 combines with J gene TRBJ1-1; TRBD1 agrees at 8 bases. V lost 0 bases, J lost 11 bases, and 2 bases stayed unmatched. This CDR3 has 12 amino acids. Germline CDR1 reads MNHNY; CDR2 reads SVGAGI (reference sequence).

V and J are TRBV4-1 and TRBJ1-4; D may be TRBD1 (6 bases). In germline, CDR1 is MGHRA, CDR2 YSYEKL. CDR3 size: 15 residues. V shed 0 bases and J shed 5 bases, with 10 bases lying between them. CDR3 sequence reads: CASSQDQGNNEKLFF. The CDR3 DNA sequence: TGCGCCAGCAGCCAAGATCAGGGGAACAATGAAAAACTGTTTTTT.

This clone has more than one count but fewer than ten. The chain joins TRBV10-3 to TRBJ1-3; D call uncertain. Germline CDR1 ENHRY, CDR2 SYGVKD. V shed 2 bases and J shed 2 bases, with 7 bases lying between them. The CDR3 length is 14 residues. The CDR3 DNA sequence: TGTGCCATCAGTGAGGATACACCTGGAAACACCATATATTTT. It is translated as CAISEDTPGNTIYF.

The chain is built from TRBV18 and TRBJ1-2, with a tentative D call TRBD1 (6 bases). From germline, CDR1 is KGHSH and CDR2 LQKENI. This CDR3 region has 12 residues. Trimming removed 8 bases at V and 7 bases at J, with 14 bases between. CDR3 region: CASRTELGGYTF. CDR3 DNA sequence: TGTGCCAGCAGGACAGAACTTGGTGGCTACACCTTC.

The rearrangement links TRBV7-2 to TRBJ1-4; TRBD1 might be the D (6 bases). CDR3 size: 15 residues. The germline V and J ends were trimmed by 3 bases and 6 bases, with 14 bases remaining between them. CDR1 and CDR2 (germline): SGHTA, FQGNSA. CDR3 residues: CASSFSGAADEKLFF. The CDR3 DNA follows: TGTGCCAGCAGCTTTTCAGGGGCGGCGGATGAAAAACTGTTTTTT. Full variable domain (outside the CDR3, taken from reference TRBV7-2 and TRBJ1-4): GAGVSQSPSNKVTEKGKDVELRCDPISGHTALYWYRQSLGQGLEFLIYFQGNSAPDKSGLPSDRFSAERTGGSVSTLTIQRTQQEDSAVYLCASSFSGAADEKLFFGSGTQLSVL.